Each of the 6 T cell receptor beta chains below was sequenced from the same sample in a study of T cells in Graves' hyperthyroidism and ophthalmopathy. Using RNA transcripts as the source, TCR beta CDR3 regions were amplified. Carried out on the TCR CDR3, a first-round RT-PCR used the HTBI primer set. TCRdb called the multiplex PCR reads again in MiXCR, with one record for every CDR3 protein. The table has about 50,000 distinct CDR3 sequences, 49% seen once. Sequencing input: peripheral blood or thyroid tissue (not recorded which). The receptors shown here come from a woman aged 50 to 60 with Graves' hyperthyroidism.

There are a few counts of this clonotype. This rearrangement joins TRBV2 to TRBJ2-7; maybe TRBD1 (5 bases). CDR3 size: 13 residues. The germline gives CDR1 SNHLY, CDR2 FYNNEI. The germline V and J ends were trimmed by 8 bases and 2 bases, with 13 bases remaining between them. The CDR3 nucleotides are TGTGCCAGCGGGGCCCTACGTGCCTACGAGCAGTACTTC. Translated: CASGALRAYEQYF.

As DNA, the CDR3 is TGCAGTGCTAGAGGGGTACTAGCGGGAGGGCTGTACGAGCAGTACTTC. This encodes CSARGVLAGGLYEQYF. The chain links TRBV20-1 to TRBJ2-7, with 13 bases identical to TRBD2. The V and J ends lost 1 base and 4 bases, in that order; junction bases with no gene match: 7. The CDR3 has 16 amino acids. Looked up from germline, CDR1 is DFQATT and CDR2 is SNEGSKA (reference sequence).

The chain recombines TRBV20-1 with TRBJ2-2; 8 positions agree with TRBD1. There are 16 residues in the CDR3. The V gene end was trimmed by 1 base and the J gene end by 3 bases; junction bases not matched to a gene: 7. CDR1 and CDR2 from the germline V gene are DFQATT and SNEGSKA (reference sequence). CDR3 protein: CSARVGTGGDTGELFF. The CDR3 DNA sequence: TGCAGTGCTAGAGTCGGGACAGGTGGTGACACCGGGGAGCTGTTTTTT.

Regarding this clonotype: The CDR3 ends on some other residue instead of the conserved phenylalanine or tryptophan, so this is likely a read error. The DNA is omitted, as the CDR3 cannot be located on it reliably, and the CDR3 follows TCRdb's listing. The chain uses TRBV6-5 and TRBJ2-5. The CDR3 is 9 amino acids in total, end residues counted. The germline CDR1 and CDR2 sequences are MNHEY and SVGAGI. CDR3 residues: CASIKDGYS.

A word on this clonotype: A single base separates this from a much larger clone, so it may be a read error. The V and J genes are TRBV2 and TRBJ2-7; D may be TRBD2 (6 bases). CDR1 and CDR2 (germline): SNHLY, FYNNEI. The length of the CDR3 is 15 residues. The CDR3 loop reads CDSSLGTSSSYEQYF. CDR3 in DNA: TGTGACAGCAGTCTCGGGACTTCGAGCTCCTACGAGCAGTACTTC.

In its sample, this clonotype was seen many times. This chain joins TRBV20-1 and TRBJ2-2; unclear D gene. The CDR3 has 12 amino acids. With 6 bases removed from V and 7 bases from J, the gap between germline ends came to 12 bases. The germline CDR1 and CDR2 sequences are DFQATT and SNEGSKA (reference sequence). CDR3: CSAAGPGGELFF. The CDR3 DNA sequence: TGCAGTGCCGCCGGGCCTGGCGGGGAGCTGTTTTTT.